One sample yielded the 19 T cell receptor beta chains listed below, sequenced in a study of cytomegalovirus exposure and HLA in healthy donors. Both 60 Vbeta primers and 13 Jbeta primers went into the PCR. Repertoires were generated with immunoSEQ multiplex PCR, while TCRdb's copy carries only in-frame clones and drops some. The top ten hold about 1.9% of the sample, which has about 67,000 clones, approximately 67% seen once. The sample taken for sequencing was PBMCs. The receptors come from a young woman in good health and CMV-seronegative.

This clone occurred a few times. The chain is built from TRBV10-3 and TRBJ1-6, with 11 bases that match TRBD1. This CDR3 has 14 amino acids. Losses at the gene ends were 9 bases for V and 7 bases for J; bases not matched to a gene: 5. Germline CDR1 ENHRY, CDR2 SYGVKD. The CDR3 reads CAIGQGASNSPLHF. The DNA for the CDR3 is TGTGCCATTGGACAGGGGGCAAGCAATTCACCCCTCCACTTT.

The genes are TRBV5-6 and TRBJ2-7, with D hard to call. V lost 0 bases to trimming and J lost 5 bases, with 18 bases between them. CDR3 length: 16 amino acids. Germline V gene lookup returns CDR1 SGHDT and CDR2 YYEEEE. CDR3 sequence reads: CASSLDLRPPTHEQYF. In nucleotides, the CDR3 is TGTGCCAGCAGCTTGGACTTGCGGCCGCCTACCCACGAGCAGTACTTC.

This sequence joins TRBV6-1 and TRBJ1-1, with 11 bases fitting TRBD1. This CDR3 region has 15 residues. J gave up 6 bases and V 1 base, and 4 bases lay outside the gene matches. Germline V CDR1 and CDR2: MNHNS, SASEGT. The CDR3 loop reads CASSEGGQGAAEAFF. For the CDR3, the DNA is TGTGCCAGCAGTGAAGGTGGACAGGGGGCAGCTGAAGCTTTCTTT.

This chain links TRBV2 with TRBJ1-1; no clear D gene. CDR3 length equals 13 residues. The ends were cut back, 0 bases at V and 4 bases at J, with 6 bases in the middle. Looked up from germline, CDR1 is SNHLY and CDR2 is FYNNEI. The CDR3, as DNA: TGTGCCAGCAGTGAAGCGCGAGTCACTGAAGCTTTCTTT. Translating gives CASSEARVTEAFF. The whole variable domain, remainder taken from reference TRBV2 and TRBJ1-1, is EPEVTQTPSHQVTQMGQEVILRCVPISNHLYFYWYRQILGQKVEFLVSFYNNEISEKSEIFDDQFSVERPDGSNFTLKIRSTKLEDSAMYFCASSEARVTEAFFGQGTRLTVV.

The rearrangement uses TRBV5-1 and TRBJ2-1; 10 bases map to TRBD2. This CDR3 comprises 14 residues. Losses at the gene ends were 4 bases for V and 5 bases for J; bases not matched to a gene: 3. CDR1 and CDR2 (germline): SGHRS, YFSETQ. The CDR3 DNA reads as TGCGCCAGCAGCCGGACTAGCGGTAACAATGAGCAGTTCTTC. This sequence encodes CASSRTSGNNEQFF.

The J gene is TRBJ1-3, the V gene TRBV6-5, with D possibly matching TRBD1 (6 bases). Trimming took off 5 bases at V and 4 bases at J, with 12 bases between the two ends. This CDR3 spans 14 amino acids. Looked up from germline, CDR1 is MNHEY and CDR2 is SVGAGI. The CDR3 coding sequence is TGTGCCAGCAGTACAGGGACGGAAGGAAACACCATATATTTT. Translated, it gives CASSTGTEGNTIYF.

This clone was counted only a few times. The V gene is TRBV6-1, the J gene TRBJ1-2; D gene ambiguous. The CDR3 loop spans 12 amino acids. Germline-derived CDR1 and CDR2 are MNHNS and SASEGT. The germline V and J ends were trimmed by 5 bases and 8 bases, with 12 bases remaining between them. The CDR3 bases are TGTGCCAGCAGTTATGAGGGTGCGGGCTACACCTTC. Translating gives CASSYEGAGYTF.

V and J are TRBV28 and TRBJ1-2; D remains ambiguous. With 2 bases removed from V and 5 bases from J, the gap between germline ends came to 3 bases. Looked up from germline, CDR1 is MDHEN and CDR2 is SYDVKM. The CDR3 spans 11 residues. The CDR3 loop reads CASSLRYGYTF. In nucleotides, the CDR3 is TGTGCCAGCAGTTTACGGTATGGCTACACCTTC.

This clone showed up just a few times. The V and J genes are TRBV5-1 and TRBJ1-5, with TRBD1 as a possible D gene (5 bases). V lost 4 bases and J 3 bases, leaving 8 bases between the germline ends. Germline lookup yields CDR1 SGHRS and CDR2 YFSETQ. CDR3 size: 13 residues. This CDR3 reads CASSAGPNQPQHF. CDR3 nucleotides: TGCGCCAGCAGCGCGGGACCCAATCAGCCCCAGCATTTT. The full variable domain, in which reference TRBV5-1 and TRBJ1-5 provide the parts outside the CDR3, is KAGVTQTPRYLIKTRGQQVTLSCSPISGHRSVSWYQQTPGQGLQFLFEYFSETQRNKGNFPGRFSGRQFSNSRSEMNVSTLELGDSALYLCASSAGPNQPQHFGDGTRLSIL.

The V call is TRBV27, the J call TRBJ2-7; 9 nucleotides match TRBD1. CDR3 length: 16 amino acids. J lost 1 base, V lost 5 bases, and 9 bases had no gene match. Per the germline V gene, CDR1 is MNHEY and CDR2 is SMNVEV (reference sequence). CDR3 in amino acids: CASSPPRDRVSYEQYF. CDR3 sequence (DNA): TGTGCCAGCAGTCCTCCTAGGGACAGGGTTTCCTACGAGCAGTACTTC.

This clone was detected only a few times. CDR3 sequence: CASSGQGANTGELFF. The CDR3, as DNA: TGTGCCAGCAGCGGACAGGGGGCCAACACCGGGGAGCTGTTTTTT. The V gene is TRBV5-4, the J gene TRBJ2-2, with TRBD1 matching 11 bases. The CDR3 consists of 15 residues. Germline loops: CDR1 SGHNT, CDR2 YYREEE (reference sequence). After removal of 4 bases from V and 2 bases from J, the junction contained 1 base not matched to a gene.

The chain is built from TRBV7-2 and TRBJ2-5, with 10 bases matching TRBD1. Germline loops: CDR1 SGHTA, CDR2 FQGNSA. This CDR3 region has 14 residues. Germline trimming cut 5 bases from V and 3 bases from J; bases unmatched to any gene: 3. The CDR3 reads CASSKTGGKETQYF. The CDR3 DNA is TGTGCCAGCAGCAAGACAGGGGGCAAAGAGACCCAGTACTTC.

A few counts support this clone. V gene TRBV5-3 combines with J gene TRBJ1-6, with D unclear. TRBV5-3 carries the ORF label, with uncertain function. The V gene lost 8 bases and the J gene lost 5 bases, with 14 bases spanning the gap. The CDR3 is made up of 14 amino acids. DNA of the CDR3: TGTGCCAGCAACCGAAGAGGAGATAATTCACCCCTCCACTTT. Residues: CASNRRGDNSPLHF.

The chain employs TRBV7-6 and TRBJ1-1, with a possible D match to TRBD1 (5 bases). Germline V gene sequence: CDR1 SGHVS, CDR2 FNYEAQ. Trimming removed 1 base at V and 4 bases at J, with 10 bases between. There are 14 residues in the CDR3. CDR3 bases: TGTGCCAGCAGCTTAGGGGGCTCGGGCACTGAAGCTTTCTTT. Translation: CASSLGGSGTEAFF.

J is TRBJ2-3 and V is TRBV20-1; D ambiguous. The CDR3 consists of 11 residues. V was trimmed by 7 bases and J by 2 bases, leaving 7 bases between them. CDR1 and CDR2 (germline): DFQATT, SNEGSKA (reference sequence). This CDR3 is CSGTTTDTQYF. The CDR3 nucleotides read TGCAGTGGCACTACCACAGATACGCAGTATTTT.

V and J are TRBV29-1 and TRBJ2-3; D possibly corresponds to TRBD1 (5 bases). The germline V gene encodes CDR1 SQVTM and CDR2 ANQGSEA. The CDR3 is 11 amino acids. With 4 bases removed from V and 5 bases from J, the gap between germline ends came to 7 bases. Here the CDR3 reads CSVARVDTQYF. The CDR3 nucleotides read TGCAGCGTTGCCAGGGTAGATACGCAGTATTTT.

This sequence joins TRBV5-1 and TRBJ2-7; TRBD2 aligns across 13 bases. In germline, CDR1 is SGHRS, CDR2 YFSETQ. This CDR3 has 16 residues. V was clipped by 4 bases and J by 2 bases; unmatched bases: 6. The CDR3 spells CASSTGTSGAAYEQYF. DNA of the CDR3: TGCGCCAGCAGCACGGGGACTAGCGGGGCCGCCTACGAGCAGTACTTC.

V usage is TRBV7-7 and J usage is TRBJ1-5; D is ambiguous. This CDR3 is built from 13 residues. Trimming shortened V by 0 bases and J by 4 bases, and 4 bases separated the two germline ends. The germline gives CDR1 SSHAT, CDR2 FNYEAQ (reference sequence). CDR3 in amino acids: CASSLALNQPQHF. The CDR3 DNA reads TGTGCCAGCAGCTTAGCCCTGAATCAGCCCCAGCATTTT.

The chain carries TRBV28 and TRBJ1-4; D unresolved. Germline CDR1 and CDR2: MDHEN and SYDVKM. The CDR3 extends over 15 amino acids. V was clipped by 5 bases and J by 7 bases, with 17 bases between them. CDR3 bases: TGTGCCAGCAGTGCCCTCTTAGCTAGAGGTGAAAAACTGTTTTTT. It codes for CASSALLARGEKLFF.